The entry below describes one T cell receptor (beta chain). Its specificity is unknown. Sample time point: blood 2 weeks post-SBRT. Specified treatment: 15 Gy SBRT to primary tumor, nephrectomy 4 weeks later. Serial blood draws occurred at baseline and 2 and 4 weeks post-SBRT. These data are taken from a study of radiation and T cells in renal cell carcinoma. Background on the study: Nephrectomy followed 15 Gy stereotactic body radiation by 4 weeks.

The CDR3 is 15 amino acids. The trim removed 1 base at V and 5 bases at J, leaving 1 base unmatched. From germline, CDR1 is SGHTA and CDR2 FQGNSA. Study observations and caveats: In blood, top tumor clones expanded by 2 weeks, shrinking by 4.

This table comes from immunoSEQ multiplex PCR, and its TCRdb copy is limited to in-frame clones, with some not included. The table lists some 130,000 clones, about 81% of them singletons. Sample: blood, taken from a patient whose treatment included radiotherapy and nephrectomy. The clonotype comes from a woman aged 60 to 75 with renal cell carcinoma. The chain links TRBV7-2 to TRBJ2-7; 14 bases align to TRBD2. The CDR3 spells CASSLVGLAGDEQYF. The CDR3 DNA sequence: TGTGCCAGCAGCTTAGTGGGACTAGCGGGAGACGAGCAGTACTTC.